A single sample is the source of the 22 T cell receptor beta chains below, sequenced in a study of blood T cell repertoires in COVID-19. Clones were sequenced by immunoSEQ multiplex PCR, and TCRdb holds only the in-frame ones, with some missing. The table has 270,000 or so clones, under 90% seen once. The sequencing sample was made of peripheral blood. The source is a woman in her late teens or twenties with acute or convalescent COVID-19.

This chain joins TRBV4-2 and TRBJ1-1; D possibly corresponds to TRBD1 (6 bases). CDR1 LGHNA and CDR2 YNFKEQ come from the germline V gene. This CDR3 comprises 16 residues. The V end lost 1 base, the J end lost 4 bases, and 16 bases lay between the germline ends. In DNA form, the CDR3 reads TGTGCCAGCAGCCAAGGGGAAGGGGGGGTTAGCACTGAAGCTTTCTTT. Protein product: CASSQGEGGVSTEAFF.

J is TRBJ2-7 and V is TRBV19; D is perhaps TRBD2 (5 bases). Deletions cut 4 bases from V and 3 bases from J, with 10 bases between. This CDR3 comprises 13 residues. The V gene's germline CDR1 is LNHDA and CDR2 SQIVND (reference sequence). Here the CDR3 DNA reads TGTGCCAGTAGTACAGGACTGAGCTACGAGCAGTACTTC. It codes for CASSTGLSYEQYF.

The V gene is TRBV7-2, the J gene TRBJ2-7; perhaps TRBD2 as D (5 bases). This CDR3 spans 14 amino acids. Deletions cut 1 base from V and 7 bases from J, with 14 bases between. The germline V gene has CDR1 SGHTA and CDR2 FQGNSA. The CDR3 coding sequence is TGTGCCAGCAGCTTAGAGCGGCAGAGTTTTGAGCAGTACTTC. It specifies CASSLERQSFEQYF.

The chain is built from TRBV4-3 and TRBJ1-1; 8 bases agree with TRBD1. The germline V gene has CDR1 LGHNA and CDR2 YSLEER. V lost 3 bases to trimming and J lost 3 bases; unmatched junction nucleotides: 9. This CDR3 comprises 16 residues. The CDR3 sequence: CASSQRQGARDTEAFF. CDR3 in DNA: TGCGCCAGCAGCCAGCGTCAGGGGGCCCGGGACACTGAAGCTTTCTTT.

For this clone: The sample holds other DNA sequences that translate to the same CDR3. The chain recombines TRBV11-2 with TRBJ1-5; D remains ambiguous. The V gene's germline CDR1 is SGHAT and CDR2 FQNNGV. V lost 0 bases to trimming and J lost 6 bases, with 6 bases between them. The CDR3 runs 13 residues. The DNA of the CDR3 is TGTGCCAGCAGCTTAGATCGAGGTCAGCCCCAGCATTTT. This gives the protein CASSLDRGQPQHF.

The V gene is TRBV25-1, the J gene TRBJ2-2; the match to TRBD1 covers 8 bases. CDR3 size: 15 residues. The V and J ends lost 5 bases and 6 bases, in that order; junction bases with no gene match: 8. Germline V gene lookup returns CDR1 MGHDK and CDR2 SYGVNS. CDR3 sequence: CASSPRGRTAGELFF. The CDR3, as DNA: TGTGCCAGCAGTCCCAGGGGGCGGACAGCCGGGGAGCTGTTTTTT.

The rearrangement joins TRBV29-1 to TRBJ2-7, with a possible D match to TRBD1 (5 bases). The CDR3 is 14 amino acids. Trimming took off 7 bases at V and 5 bases at J, with 21 bases between the two ends. In germline, CDR1 is SQVTM, CDR2 ANQGSEA. The CDR3 coding sequence is TGCAGCGCACAGATGGGCAGGGCTAAGCACGAGCAGTACTTC. It is translated as CSAQMGRAKHEQYF.

This sequence joins TRBV5-6 and TRBJ2-5; weak D call: TRBD1 (5 bases). The V end lost 4 bases, the J end lost 5 bases, and 15 bases lay between the germline ends. Germline assignment: CDR1 SGHDT and CDR2 YYEEEE. This CDR3 comprises 14 residues. The CDR3 DNA reads as TGTGCCAGCAGCACCTGGACCCCAGGGGAGACCCAGTACTTC. Amino acids: CASSTWTPGETQYF.

This chain uses TRBV4-2 with TRBJ1-5; tentative D call: TRBD1 (5 bases). The CDR3 extends over 14 amino acids. The germline V and J ends were trimmed by 3 bases and 2 bases, with 8 bases remaining between them. CDR1 and CDR2 from the germline V gene are LGHNA and YNFKEQ. The CDR3 is CASSHEGGNQPQHF. The CDR3 DNA is TGTGCCAGCAGCCACGAAGGGGGCAATCAGCCCCAGCATTTT.

This chain links TRBV2 with TRBJ2-1, with TRBD2 identical over 11 bases. The CDR3 consists of 13 residues. The V and J ends lost 5 bases and 12 bases, in that order; junction bases with no gene match: 6. Germline values: CDR1 SNHLY, CDR2 FYNNEI. In DNA, the CDR3 is TGTGCCAGCAGTATAGCGGGAGGGGGGACGCAGTTCTTC. Its translation is CASSIAGGGTQFF.

The chain uses TRBV6-6 and TRBJ2-1; 9 bases line up with TRBD2. Germline V gene lookup returns CDR1 MNHNY and CDR2 SVGAGI (reference sequence). There are 16 residues in the CDR3. J was trimmed by 8 bases and V by 4 bases; bases with no gene match: 12. The CDR3 region is CASSFIPEKREDEQFF. CDR3 DNA sequence: TGTGCCAGCAGTTTCATCCCGGAGAAGCGGGAGGATGAGCAGTTCTTC.

The chain employs TRBV6-1 and TRBJ1-5, with a weak D call TRBD1 (5 bases). The CDR3 totals 18 residues. Germline V lookup: CDR1 MNHNS, CDR2 SASEGT. Trimming removed 1 base from V and 2 bases from J, with 18 bases in between. The chain's CDR3 is CASSEVGRVVGRNQPQHF. CDR3 coding DNA: TGTGCCAGCAGTGAAGTTGGCAGGGTGGTCGGCCGCAATCAGCCCCAGCATTTT.

The chain couples TRBV29-1 to TRBJ2-7; TRBD2 aligns across 7 bases. Germline values: CDR1 SQVTM, CDR2 ANQGSEA. V shed 4 bases and J 4 bases; nucleotides not matched to a gene: 13. The CDR3 spans 15 residues. The CDR3 loop reads CSVVGGDYGSYEQYF. CDR3 nucleotide sequence: TGCAGCGTTGTGGGAGGGGATTACGGGAGTTACGAGCAGTACTTC.

The gene calls are TRBV24-1 and TRBJ2-7, with 8 positions matching TRBD1. The CDR3 is 15 residues long. The germline V gene has CDR1 KGHDR and CDR2 SFDVKD. V was pared by 4 bases and J by 2 bases, with 6 bases of the junction left unmatched. CDR3: CATSDPDRDAYEQYF. The DNA of the CDR3 is TGTGCCACCAGTGACCCGGACAGGGATGCCTACGAGCAGTACTTC.

The genes are TRBV7-8 and TRBJ2-7; 8 bases agree with TRBD1. This CDR3 is 16 amino acids long. J lost 0 bases, V lost 2 bases, and 6 bases had no gene match. Germline CDR1 and CDR2: SGHVS and FQNEAQ. The DNA for the CDR3 is TGTGCCAGCAGCTTACTTATGACAGGGGACTCCTACGAGCAGTACTTC. Translating gives CASSLLMTGDSYEQYF.

The V gene is TRBV6-4, the J gene TRBJ2-3; a possible D gene is TRBD2 (5 bases). The ends were cut back, 5 bases at V and 2 bases at J, with 11 bases in the middle. CDR1 is MRHNA and CDR2 is SNTAGT in the germline V gene. The CDR3 is 14 amino acids. CDR3: CASSKLGVTDTQYF. CDR3 nucleotides: TGTGCCAGCAGTAAACTAGGCGTCACAGATACGCAGTATTTT.

The CDR3 spells CASSLGTDEAFF. Written as DNA, the CDR3 is TGCGCCAGCAGCCTCGGGACAGATGAAGCTTTCTTT. V and J are TRBV4-1 and TRBJ1-1, with 7 positions matching TRBD1. The CDR3 loop spans 12 amino acids. The V gene's germline CDR1 is MGHRA and CDR2 YSYEKL. The junction had 3 bases not matched to a gene; V was cut back by 4 bases and J by 7 bases.

The chain is built from TRBV5-1 and TRBJ2-7; D is unresolved. Trimming left V 4 bases short and J 3 bases short, with 17 bases between. Germline V gene data show CDR1 as SGHRS and CDR2 as YFSETQ. This CDR3 has 15 residues. The CDR3 DNA sequence: TGCGCCAGCAGCCCCGAGAACGAGGTGAACTACGAGCAGTACTTC. This gives the protein CASSPENEVNYEQYF.

The chain has TRBV7-2 and TRBJ2-3; TRBD1 matches 7 bases. This CDR3 contains 17 residues. Germline V gene sequence: CDR1 SGHTA, CDR2 FQGNSA. The J segment lost 3 bases and the V segment lost 4 bases, leaving 13 bases of the junction unmatched. The DNA for the CDR3 is TGTGCCAGCAGCTCTTGGACAGGTGGGGTAGTGACAGATACGCAGTATTTT. Its translation is CASSSWTGGVVTDTQYF.

This clone turned up a few times. The rearrangement links TRBV4-2 to TRBJ2-2, with a weak D call TRBD1 (6 bases). The CDR3 loop spans 16 amino acids. Trimming shortened V by 1 base and J by 5 bases, and 14 bases separated the two germline ends. From germline, CDR1 is LGHNA and CDR2 YNFKEQ. In nucleotides, the CDR3 is TGTGCCAGCAGCCAAGGGGAAGGGGGTCCTACCGGGGAGCTGTTTTTT. Protein: CASSQGEGGPTGELFF.

V usage is TRBV6-5 and J usage is TRBJ2-3; the match to TRBD2 covers 7 bases. This CDR3 is 14 amino acids long. CDR1 MNHEY and CDR2 SVGAGI come from the germline V gene. The trim removed 10 bases at V and 4 bases at J, leaving 11 bases unmatched. The CDR3, as DNA: TGTGCCACCCAGGGACTACTGGAAGCAGATACGCAGTATTTT. This sequence encodes CATQGLLEADTQYF.

The chain has TRBV6-2 or TRBV6-3 and TRBJ1-1, with D possibly being TRBD1 (5 bases). The V and J ends lost 2 bases and 0 bases respectively, with 10 bases between them. Looked up from germline, CDR1 is MNHEY and CDR2 is SVGEGT. The CDR3 consists of 15 residues. This CDR3 is CASSYNQGMNTEAFF. In DNA, the CDR3 is TGTGCCAGCAGTTACAATCAGGGAATGAACACTGAAGCTTTCTTT.